This passage covers 28 T cell receptor beta chains from one sample sequenced in a study of CD8 T cells in Susac syndrome (dated by TCRdb to between 2018 and 2021). Library preparation was by the immunoSEQ multiplex PCR assay. RNA was extracted using the RNeasy kit, and about 0.5 to 1 ug of the RNA was reverse transcribed with random hexamers. The raw public data were reprocessed by TCRdb itself: fastp quality trimming at Q25, MiXCR clonotype calling, in-frame beta chains only. Each record represents a unique CDR3 protein, reported with the most common genes and DNA among its rows. This sample comprises hundreds of thousands of distinct CDR3 sequences, around 85% of them detected only once. Roughly 0.21% of the sample goes to the ten largest clones. Sequencing used CD8+ T cells from PBMCs. The receptors derive from a human donor with multiple sclerosis.

V usage is TRBV4-1 and J usage is TRBJ2-3, with TRBD2 matching over 8 bases. This CDR3 is 15 amino acids long. After removal of 0 bases from V and 4 bases from J, the junction contained 3 bases not matched to a gene. Germline lookup yields CDR1 MGHRA and CDR2 YSYEKL. This chain's CDR3 is CASSQDELAADTQYF. As DNA, the CDR3 is TGCGCCAGCAGCCAAGATGAACTAGCGGCAGATACGCAGTATTTT.

The chain carries TRBV7-9 and TRBJ1-4, with a possible D match to TRBD1 (6 bases). Trimming removed 1 base from V and 8 bases from J, with 17 bases in between. This CDR3 contains 16 residues. Looked up from germline, CDR1 is SEHNR and CDR2 is FQNEAQ (reference sequence). As DNA, the CDR3 is TGTGCCAGCAGCTTAGGGATTGGAAGAACAGGGGAAAAACTGTTTTTT. This gives the protein CASSLGIGRTGEKLFF.

V usage is TRBV5-6 and J usage is TRBJ1-3, with D maybe TRBD1 (5 bases). The CDR3 runs to 14 residues. The V gene lost 3 bases and the J gene lost 4 bases, with 11 bases spanning the gap. Germline V gives CDR1 SGHDT, CDR2 YYEEEE. The CDR3 bases are TGTGCCAGCAGCTCAATAGGGGCCGGAAACACCATATATTTT. Amino acid sequence: CASSSIGAGNTIYF.

This clonotype showed up just a few times. The rearrangement links TRBV19 to TRBJ2-1; 10 bases are a match to TRBD2. The trim removed 5 bases at V and 2 bases at J, leaving 3 bases unmatched. Germline loops: CDR1 LNHDA, CDR2 SQIVND (reference sequence). The CDR3 sequence is 15 residues long. CDR3 sequence reads: CASSSGTSAYNEQFF. The CDR3 bases are TGTGCCAGTAGTTCCGGGACTAGCGCCTACAATGAGCAGTTCTTC. The full variable domain, completed using reference TRBV19 and TRBJ2-1, is DGGITQSPKYLFRKEGQNVTLSCEQNLNHDAMYWYRQDPGQGLRLIYYSQIVNDFQKGDIAEGYSVSREKKESFPLTVTSAQKNPTAFYLCASSSGTSAYNEQFFGPGTRLTVL.

This clonotype was observed a handful of times. The V call is TRBV4-3, the J call TRBJ2-4, with TRBD2 as a possible D gene (7 bases). Trimming cost V 0 bases and J 6 bases, with 18 bases left between them. Germline CDR1 and CDR2: LGHNA and YSLEER. The CDR3 has 17 amino acids. CDR3 sequence reads: CASSQDPLGGAINIQYF. The DNA for the CDR3 is TGCGCCAGCAGCCAAGACCCCTTGGGGGGGGCGATAAACATTCAGTACTTC.

The count of this clonotype is one. This chain uses TRBV7-9 with TRBJ2-7; 12 bases match TRBD2. With 8 bases clipped from V and 5 bases from J, the junction kept 10 bases outside the gene matches. This CDR3 is 15 amino acids long. Germline V gives CDR1 SEHNR, CDR2 FQNEAQ (reference sequence). The CDR3 bases are TGTGCCAGCTCTAGCGGGAGGGCCGGGAATCACGAGCAGTACTTC. Amino acid sequence: CASSSGRAGNHEQYF. Full variable domain (missing parts from reference TRBV7-9 and TRBJ2-7): DTGVSQNPRHKITKRGQNVTFRCDPISEHNRLYWYRQTLGQGPEFLTYFQNEAQLEKSRLLSDRFSAERPKGSFSTLEIQRTEQGDSAMYLCASSSGRAGNHEQYFGPGTRLTVT.

The chain has TRBV4-1 and TRBJ1-2; TRBD1 aligns across 7 bases. V was pared by 4 bases and J by 3 bases, with 8 bases of the junction left unmatched. The V gene's germline CDR1 is MGHRA and CDR2 YSYEKL. The length of the CDR3 is 15 residues. In nucleotides, the CDR3 is TGCGCCAGCAGCCCCCTTCAGGGGGAAGACTATGGCTACACCTTC. Its protein is CASSPLQGEDYGYTF.

In its sample, this clonotype was seen a few times. The chain is built from TRBV12-3 or TRBV12-4 and TRBJ2-7, with 7 bases matching TRBD1. The CDR3 extends over 14 amino acids. V lost 4 bases, J lost 3 bases, and 6 bases stayed unmatched. The CDR3 region is CASSSLRDSYEQYF. CDR3 DNA sequence: TGTGCCAGCAGTTCACTTCGGGACAGCTACGAGCAGTACTTC.

The gene calls are TRBV28 and TRBJ2-7, with D tentatively TRBD2 (6 bases). Germline-derived CDR1 and CDR2 are MDHEN and SYDVKM. The CDR3 extends over 10 amino acids. The ends were cut back, 11 bases at V and 8 bases at J, with 13 bases in the middle. In DNA, the CDR3 is TGTGCCCCCCCTGGAGGGCAGCAGTACTTC. It specifies CAPPGGQQYF.

The chain recombines TRBV4-3 with TRBJ1-4; TRBD1 matches at 8 bases. The CDR3 is 16 amino acids. The germline V gene has CDR1 LGHNA and CDR2 YSLEER. The J segment lost 2 bases and the V segment lost 2 bases, leaving 4 bases of the junction unmatched. The CDR3: CASSQSDRGTNEKLFF. Here the CDR3 DNA reads TGCGCCAGCAGCCAATCTGACAGGGGTACTAATGAAAAACTGTTTTTT.

This clonotype was found a few times. The DNA of the CDR3 is TGTGCCAGCAGCCCCCGGTTCGGGGGAGTCACAGATACGCAGTATTTT. Encoded protein: CASSPRFGGVTDTQYF. The gene calls are TRBV7-2 and TRBJ2-3; weak D call: TRBD2 (6 bases). The CDR3 runs to 16 residues. Trimming removed 5 bases from V and 2 bases from J, with 17 bases in between. Germline V gene sequence: CDR1 SGHTA, CDR2 FQGNSA.

The V and J genes are TRBV5-4 and TRBJ2-5; weak D call: TRBD2 (6 bases). V dropped 2 bases and J dropped 3 bases, with 14 bases sitting between them. CDR3 length equals 15 residues. Germline-derived CDR1 and CDR2 are SGHNT and YYREEE (reference sequence). In DNA form, the CDR3 reads TGTGCCAGCAGCTTTCTGGGGGGAATCGAAGAGACCCAGTACTTC. Its protein product is CASSFLGGIEETQYF.

The CDR3 DNA sequence: TGTGCCAGCAGTTTGTGGGGTAGCGGGAGTGTGAATGAGCAGTTCTTC. It encodes CASSLWGSGSVNEQFF. The chain has TRBV28 and TRBJ2-1, with 9 bases lining up with TRBD2. The V gene end was trimmed by 3 bases and the J gene end by 7 bases; junction bases not matched to a gene: 10. The V gene's germline CDR1 is MDHEN and CDR2 SYDVKM. The CDR3 covers 16 residues.

V gene TRBV29-1 combines with J gene TRBJ2-7; TRBD1 might be the D (5 bases). This CDR3 contains 12 residues. The V end lost 6 bases, the J end lost 2 bases, and 11 bases lay between the germline ends. The germline V gene encodes CDR1 SQVTM and CDR2 ANQGSEA. The CDR3 reads CSVQGLTYEQYF. In DNA, the CDR3 is TGCAGCGTGCAGGGCCTTACCTACGAGCAGTACTTC.

As DNA, the CDR3 is TGTGCCAGCAGCTTCGGCATGACAGATAGCAATCAGCCCCAGCATTTT. Translated: CASSFGMTDSNQPQHF. The V gene is TRBV11-2, the J gene TRBJ1-5; D possibly corresponds to TRBD1 (5 bases). Looked up from germline, CDR1 is SGHAT and CDR2 is FQNNGV. Trimming shortened V by 3 bases and J by 0 bases, and 12 bases separated the two germline ends. The CDR3 is made up of 16 amino acids.

This chain's CDR3 is CASTTGGAYEQYF. Written as DNA, the CDR3 is TGTGCCAGCACGACGGGAGGTGCCTACGAGCAGTACTTC. This chain connects TRBV6-1 to TRBJ2-7, with 7 bases identical to TRBD2. Germline V lookup: CDR1 MNHNS, CDR2 SASEGT. The CDR3 is 13 amino acids. V lost 7 bases and J lost 2; bases outside the gene matches: 5.

The J gene is TRBJ2-1, the V gene TRBV7-3; 10 nucleotides align to TRBD2. Trimming cost V 2 bases and J 8 bases; bases outside gene matches: 9. The CDR3 consists of 16 residues. Germline loops: CDR1 SGHTA, CDR2 FQGTGA. In DNA, the CDR3 is TGTGCCAGCAGCTTACAAGCGGGAGGGCCTCGAGATGAGCAGTTCTTC. It yields the protein CASSLQAGGPRDEQFF.

The chain combines TRBV27 with TRBJ2-2; D gene ambiguous. CDR3 length: 16 residues. The V gene's germline CDR1 is MNHEY and CDR2 SMNVEV (reference sequence). Trimming shortened V by 5 bases and J by 6 bases, and 19 bases separated the two germline ends. As DNA, the CDR3 is TGTGCCAGCAGTCTCCTCCGACCGGACCCCTCCGGGGAGCTGTTTTTT. Residues: CASSLLRPDPSGELFF.

The chain couples TRBV6-1 to TRBJ2-1, with 9 nucleotides matching TRBD2. In germline, CDR1 is MNHNS, CDR2 SASEGT. J gave up 3 bases and V 6 bases, and 9 bases lay outside the gene matches. This CDR3 region has 16 residues. The CDR3 nucleotides read TGTGCCAGCAGGAAAAATGCGGGAGGGCTCTACAATGAGCAGTTCTTC. Residues: CASRKNAGGLYNEQFF.

V and J are TRBV15 and TRBJ2-7; D gene unclear. CDR3 size: 14 residues. Deletions cut 0 bases from V and 3 bases from J, with 9 bases between. Germline lookup yields CDR1 LNHNV and CDR2 YYDKDF (reference sequence). The CDR3 DNA follows: TGTGCCACCAGCAGAGATAAGGGTCTCTACGAGCAGTACTTC. Protein sequence: CATSRDKGLYEQYF.

This clonotype was seen a single time. V usage is TRBV11-1 and J usage is TRBJ2-7, with D perhaps matching TRBD1 or TRBD2 (5 bases each). The germline gives CDR1 SGHAT, CDR2 FQDESV (reference sequence). CDR3 length: 21 residues. The V end lost 4 bases, the J end lost 2 bases, and 33 bases lay between the germline ends. The CDR3 DNA is TGTGCCAGCAGCTCCATCAATATGAGCAAAACCCATGAGTGGGGGACCTACGAGCAGTACTTC. Protein: CASSSINMSKTHEWGTYEQYF.

This sequence joins TRBV28 and TRBJ2-1; TRBD2 agrees at 7 bases. This CDR3 has 14 amino acids. CDR1 and CDR2 (germline): MDHEN, SYDVKM. The V gene end was trimmed by 5 bases and the J gene end by 12 bases; junction bases not matched to a gene: 13. CDR3 amino acids: CASSPGAAGVGQFF. CDR3 coding DNA: TGTGCCAGCAGTCCAGGCGCCGCGGGGGTAGGGCAGTTCTTC.

V gene TRBV6-5 combines with J gene TRBJ2-5; TRBD1 might be the D (6 bases). V gave up 7 bases and J gave up 2 bases, with 14 bases separating them. The CDR3 has 14 residues. Germline V gives CDR1 MNHEY, CDR2 SVGAGI. CDR3 protein: CASNRDITQETQYF. For the CDR3, the DNA is TGTGCCAGCAACCGGGACATAACACAAGAGACCCAGTACTTC.

This rearrangement joins TRBV7-8 to TRBJ2-3; D is unclear. CDR1 is SGHVS and CDR2 is FQNEAQ in the germline V gene. Trimming pared 5 bases from V and 3 bases from J, leaving 12 bases between. This CDR3 contains 14 residues. The CDR3 region is CASSPGPETDTQYF. DNA for the CDR3: TGTGCCAGCAGCCCCGGTCCCGAGACAGATACGCAGTATTTT.

The genes are TRBV30 and TRBJ1-4; a weak D match, TRBD1 (5 bases). This CDR3 spans 13 amino acids. The germline V gene has CDR1 GTSNPN and CDR2 SVGIG (reference sequence). V was shortened by 2 bases and J by 6 bases, with 10 bases between the two germline ends. This chain's CDR3 is CAWSSGYDEKLFF. The CDR3 region has the DNA TGTGCCTGGAGTTCAGGGTATGATGAAAAACTGTTTTTT.

The J gene is TRBJ1-2, the V gene TRBV2, with TRBD1 matching over 10 bases. Germline values: CDR1 SNHLY, CDR2 FYNNEI. The CDR3 contains 16 residues. V shed 3 bases, J shed 2 bases, and the junction held 6 bases outside the gene matches. CDR3: CASSEGTGVSNYGYTF. The CDR3 region has the DNA TGTGCCAGCAGTGAGGGGACAGGGGTTAGCAACTATGGCTACACCTTC.

The V call is TRBV6-2 or TRBV6-3, the J call TRBJ2-7, with 10 bases identical to TRBD1. Germline V gene data show CDR1 as MNHEY and CDR2 as SVGEGT. With V trimmed by 5 bases and J by 11 bases, 9 bases remained unmatched. The length of the CDR3 is 13 residues. As DNA, the CDR3 is TGTGCCAGCAGTAATGGGACAGGGGTCCCTAAGTACTTC. Translation gives CASSNGTGVPKYF.

V and J are TRBV11-3 and TRBJ2-1; D is unclear. V was shortened by 3 bases and J by 4 bases, with 4 bases between the two germline ends. The CDR3 has 12 residues. The germline CDR1 and CDR2 sequences are SGHNT and YENEEA. The CDR3 spells CASSFEYNEQFF. In nucleotides, the CDR3 is TGTGCCAGCAGCTTTGAATACAATGAGCAGTTCTTC.